This T cell receptor (beta chain) was captured in a study of CD8 T cells in ankylosing spondylitis. TCRdb analysed the 5' RACE reads with MiXCR anew, one entry per CDR3 protein. The sample records 270,000 or so distinct CDR3 sequences, 18% being singletons. CDR1 is SGHVS, CDR2 FQNEAQ, per germline. Trimming shortened V by 9 bases and J by 5 bases, and 34 bases separated the two germline ends. This CDR3 is 19 amino acids long. As concerns this clonotype: Antigen unknown.

Study results and caveats: Blood of patients with ankylosing spondylitis appeared to be characterized by a TCR beta motif of eight or nine highly homologous variants. From matched ankylosing spondylitis synovial fluid, disease-linked clones were reportedly recovered at significantly enriched levels.

Sequences were obtained from blood, either unsorted or a sorted T cell fraction (not recorded which). The TCR sequence derives from a male donor with ankylosing spondylitis or in good health (not recorded which). V and J are TRBV7-8 and TRBJ2-5; no reliable D call. CDR3 DNA: TGTGCCAGACGAAATTGGGCCCAGACAATATATTCGACCGGGGAGACCCAGTACTTC. Its protein is CARRNWAQTIYSTGETQYF.